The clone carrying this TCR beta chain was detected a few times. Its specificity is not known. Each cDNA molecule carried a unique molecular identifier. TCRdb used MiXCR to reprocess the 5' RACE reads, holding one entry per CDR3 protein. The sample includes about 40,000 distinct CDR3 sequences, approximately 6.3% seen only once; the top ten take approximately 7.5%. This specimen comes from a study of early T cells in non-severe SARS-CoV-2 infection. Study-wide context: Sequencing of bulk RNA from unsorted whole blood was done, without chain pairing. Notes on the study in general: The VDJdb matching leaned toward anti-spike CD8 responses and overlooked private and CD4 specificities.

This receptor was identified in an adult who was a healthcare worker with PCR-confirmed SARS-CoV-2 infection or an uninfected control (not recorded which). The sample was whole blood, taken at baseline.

The CDR3 DNA follows: TGTGCCAGCAGGTCCGGGACAGGTAATGAGCAGTTCTTC. Translated: CASRSGTGNEQFF. The chain carries TRBV6-6 and TRBJ2-1, with 8 bases matching TRBD1. Germline V gene lookup returns CDR1 MNHNY and CDR2 SVGAGI (reference sequence). After removal of 6 bases from V and 7 bases from J, the junction contained 5 bases not matched to a gene. CDR3 length: 13 residues.